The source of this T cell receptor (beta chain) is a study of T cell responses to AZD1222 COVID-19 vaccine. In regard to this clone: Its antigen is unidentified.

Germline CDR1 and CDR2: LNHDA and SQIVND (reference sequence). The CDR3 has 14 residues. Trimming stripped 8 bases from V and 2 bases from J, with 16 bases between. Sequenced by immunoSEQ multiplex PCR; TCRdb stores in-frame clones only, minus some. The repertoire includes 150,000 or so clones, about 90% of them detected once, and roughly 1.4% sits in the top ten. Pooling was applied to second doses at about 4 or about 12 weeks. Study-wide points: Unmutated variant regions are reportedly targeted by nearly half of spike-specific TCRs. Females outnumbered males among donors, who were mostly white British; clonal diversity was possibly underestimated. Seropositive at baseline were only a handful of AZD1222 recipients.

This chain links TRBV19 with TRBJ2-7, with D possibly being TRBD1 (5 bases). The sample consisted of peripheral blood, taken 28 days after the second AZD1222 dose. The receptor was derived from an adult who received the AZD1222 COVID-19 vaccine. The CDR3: CASRDPDKPYEQYF. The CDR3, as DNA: TGTGCCAGTCGCGACCCGGACAAGCCCTACGAGCAGTACTTC.